The sample holds a few counts of the clone carrying this T cell receptor beta chain. Antigen unknown. From germline, CDR1 is SGHVS and CDR2 FQNEAQ. With 1 base removed from V and 8 bases from J, the gap between germline ends came to 14 bases. The CDR3 has 15 residues. The data derive from a study of cytomegalovirus exposure and HLA in healthy donors. Study-wide background: The Caucasian-associated ancestry cluster held around 81% of a few hundred genotyped donors.

In the PCR, 60 Vbeta and 13 Jbeta primers were used. The repertoire was sequenced with immunoSEQ multiplex PCR; TCRdb's copy has only in-frame clones and lacks some. The repertoire holds 160,000 or so clones, roughly 82% seen once, with about 7.1% in the top ten. Whole-study results and caveats: Most likely, a cluster of highly shared sequence variants arose as a sequencing artifact.

V is TRBV7-8 and J is TRBJ1-4; TRBD1 is a possible D gene (5 bases). This receptor was identified in a woman aged 45-59 years in good health and CMV-seropositive. The sequenced sample consisted of PBMCs. CDR3 sequence (DNA): TGTGCCAGCAGCTTAGGGGGGAGGAGCGGAGAAAAACTGTTTTTT. Its translation: CASSLGGRSGEKLFF.